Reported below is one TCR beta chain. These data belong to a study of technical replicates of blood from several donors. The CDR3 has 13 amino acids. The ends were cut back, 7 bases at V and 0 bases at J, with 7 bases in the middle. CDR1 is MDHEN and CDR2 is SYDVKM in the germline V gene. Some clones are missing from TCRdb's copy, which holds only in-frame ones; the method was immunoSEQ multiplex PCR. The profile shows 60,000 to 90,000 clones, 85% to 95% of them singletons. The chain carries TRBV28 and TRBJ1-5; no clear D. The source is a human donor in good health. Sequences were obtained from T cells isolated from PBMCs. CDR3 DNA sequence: TGTGCCAGCAAGCTTTATAGCAATCAGCCCCAGCATTTT. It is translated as CASKLYSNQPQHF.